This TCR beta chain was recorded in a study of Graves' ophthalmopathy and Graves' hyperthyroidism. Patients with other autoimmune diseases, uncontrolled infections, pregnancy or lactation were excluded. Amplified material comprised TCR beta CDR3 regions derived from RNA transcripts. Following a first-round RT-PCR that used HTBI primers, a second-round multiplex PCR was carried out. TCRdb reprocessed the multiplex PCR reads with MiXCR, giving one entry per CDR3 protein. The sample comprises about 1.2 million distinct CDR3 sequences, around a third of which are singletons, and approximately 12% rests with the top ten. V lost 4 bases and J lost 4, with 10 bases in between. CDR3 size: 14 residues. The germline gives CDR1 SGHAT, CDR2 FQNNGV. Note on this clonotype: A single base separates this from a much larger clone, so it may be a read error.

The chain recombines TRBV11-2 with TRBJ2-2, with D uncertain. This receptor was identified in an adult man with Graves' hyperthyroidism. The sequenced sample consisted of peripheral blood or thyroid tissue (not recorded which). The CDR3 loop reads CASSSSVSTGELFF. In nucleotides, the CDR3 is TGTGCCAGCAGCTCGTCAGTGAGCACCGGGGAGCTGTTTTTT.